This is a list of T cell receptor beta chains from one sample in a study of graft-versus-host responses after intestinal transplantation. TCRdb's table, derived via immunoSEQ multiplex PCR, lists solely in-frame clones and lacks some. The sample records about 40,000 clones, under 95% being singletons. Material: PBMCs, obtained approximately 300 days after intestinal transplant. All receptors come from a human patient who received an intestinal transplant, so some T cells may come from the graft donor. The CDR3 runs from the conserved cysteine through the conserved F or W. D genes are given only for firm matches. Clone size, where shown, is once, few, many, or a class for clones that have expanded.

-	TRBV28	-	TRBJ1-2	CASTDRITVYGYTF	TGTGCCAGCACAGACAGGATTACAGTCTATGGCTACACCTTC
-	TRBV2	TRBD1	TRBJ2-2	CASSADRGTGELFF	TGTGCCAGCAGTGCCGACAGGGGGACCGGGGAGCTGTTTTTT
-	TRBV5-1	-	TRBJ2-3	CASSFPTDTQYF	TGCGCCAGCAGCTTTCCTACAGATACGCAGTATTTT
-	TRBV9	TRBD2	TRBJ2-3	CASSGTSWGTDTQYF	TGTGCCAGCAGCGGGACTAGCTGGGGCACAGATACGCAGTATTTT
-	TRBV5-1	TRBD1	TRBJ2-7	CASSLAPQGSSSYEQYF	TGCGCCAGCAGCTTGGCACCACAGGGGAGTAGCTCCTACGAGCAGTACTTC
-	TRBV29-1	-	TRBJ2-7	CSVVHYEQYF	TGCAGCGTTGTGCACTACGAGCAGTACTTC
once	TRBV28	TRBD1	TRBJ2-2	CASRVLGPSGTGGRTGELFF	TGTGCCAGCAGAGTATTGGGGCCTTCCGGGACAGGGGGCCGTACCGGGGAGCTGTTTTTT
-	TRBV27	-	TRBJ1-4	CASSLIADYNEKLFF	TGTGCCAGCAGTCTTATCGCGGACTATAATGAAAAACTGTTTTTT
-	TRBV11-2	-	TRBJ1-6	CASSLEGSANSPLHF	TGTGCCAGCAGCTTAGAGGGCAGCGCCAATTCACCCCTCCACTTT
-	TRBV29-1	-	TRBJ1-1	CSDSDGEAFF	TGCAGCGACTCAGACGGTGAAGCTTTCTTT
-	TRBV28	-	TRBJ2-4	CASTEAGAKNIQYF	TGTGCCAGCACGGAGGCAGGAGCCAAAAACATTCAGTACTTC
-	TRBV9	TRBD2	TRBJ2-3	CASSASGGTTDTQYF	TGTGCCAGCAGCGCGAGCGGGGGGACCACAGATACGCAGTATTTT
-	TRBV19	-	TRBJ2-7	CASAAGLGEQYF	TGTGCCAGTGCGGCAGGGTTAGGCGAGCAGTACTTC